These 16 T cell receptor beta chains came from one sample sequenced in a study of CD8 T cells in ankylosing spondylitis. The study's findings and limits: It appeared that ankylosing spondylitis blood was characterized by a TCR beta motif of under ten highly homologous variants.

In TCRdb, the 5' RACE reads were re-called with MiXCR into one record per CDR3 protein. The sample contains around 480,000 distinct CDR3 sequences, over 15% of which appear only once. Their specific antigens are unknown. The material sequenced was blood, either unsorted or a sorted T cell fraction (not recorded which). All receptors come from a male donor with ankylosing spondylitis.

This clonotype has more than one count but fewer than ten. The chain employs TRBV9 and TRBJ1-3, with D hard to call. This CDR3 has 13 amino acids. The germline CDR1 and CDR2 sequences are SGDLS and YYNGEE. The V gene lost 2 bases and the J gene lost 4 bases, with 7 bases spanning the gap. The CDR3 DNA is TGTGCCAGCAGCGTCCACGACGGAAACACCATATATTTT. Translating gives CASSVHDGNTIYF.

This clonotype has only a few counts. The rearrangement joins TRBV11-2 to TRBJ2-2, with TRBD2 matching 9 bases. Germline CDR1 is SGHAT and CDR2 is FQNNGV. The V and J ends lost 5 bases and 5 bases, in that order; junction bases with no gene match: 6. This CDR3 has 15 residues. The CDR3 reads CASSRLAVGTGELFF. CDR3 nucleotide sequence: TGTGCCAGCAGCCGACTAGCGGTAGGGACCGGGGAGCTGTTTTTT.

In its sample, this clonotype was seen once. The chain couples TRBV5-1 to TRBJ1-3; perhaps TRBD1 as D (6 bases). The CDR3 covers 14 residues. Trimming removed 1 base from V and 7 bases from J, with 12 bases in between. Germline V CDR1 and CDR2: SGHRS, YFSETQ. The CDR3 sequence is CASSLWQGSNTIYF. In DNA form, the CDR3 reads TGCGCCAGCAGCTTGTGGCAGGGGAGCAACACCATATATTTT.

This clonotype was seen a handful of times. The genes are TRBV6-1 and TRBJ1-1, with 7 bases identical to TRBD1. The CDR3 extends over 13 amino acids. Germline assignment: CDR1 MNHNS and CDR2 SASEGT. V lost 4 bases, J lost 5 bases, and 4 bases stayed unmatched. The CDR3 loop reads CASSATGDTEAFF. The CDR3 DNA follows: TGTGCCAGCAGTGCTACAGGGGATACTGAAGCTTTCTTT.

In this sample, this clonotype turned up a few times. This chain links TRBV12-3 or TRBV12-4 with TRBJ2-2; D not resolved. The CDR3 is 15 amino acids. Between the trimmed V and J ends, which lost 6 bases and 0 bases, there was a span of 11 bases. The CDR3 loop reads CASSQRPANTGELFF. The CDR3 DNA reads as TGTGCCAGCAGCCAAAGACCGGCGAACACCGGGGAGCTGTTTTTT.

The J gene is TRBJ2-1, the V gene TRBV4-3; 11 nucleotides align to TRBD2. Germline loops: CDR1 LGHNA, CDR2 YSLEER. V shed 3 bases, J shed 2 bases, and the junction held 9 bases outside the gene matches. This CDR3 comprises 18 residues. The CDR3 DNA reads as TGCGCCAGCAGCCAGAGGGGCACTAGCGGGAGTACCTACAATGAGCAGTTCTTC. Its translation: CASSQRGTSGSTYNEQFF.

This sequence joins TRBV5-1 and TRBJ2-1, with TRBD1 matching over 7 bases. The CDR3 length is 14 residues. The J segment lost 8 bases and the V segment lost 4 bases, leaving 9 bases of the junction unmatched. Germline V CDR1 and CDR2: SGHRS, YFSETQ. The CDR3 DNA is TGCGCCAGCAGCCCGGAACAGGGGCGGGATGAGCAGTTCTTC. Protein sequence: CASSPEQGRDEQFF.

This sequence joins TRBV29-1 and TRBJ2-3, with 8 bases fitting TRBD2. The CDR3 runs 14 residues. V lost 2 bases to trimming and J lost 6 bases; unmatched junction nucleotides: 7. Germline V gene sequence: CDR1 SQVTM, CDR2 ANQGSEA. Written as DNA, the CDR3 is TGCAGCGTTGAACGCGGGAGGAGTGGGGATACGCAGTATTTT. Translation: CSVERGRSGDTQYF.

The rearrangement joins TRBV28 to TRBJ1-2; D possibly corresponds to TRBD1 (5 bases). V lost 6 bases and J lost 1, with 15 bases in between. Germline CDR1 and CDR2: MDHEN and SYDVKM. This CDR3 spans 15 amino acids. The CDR3: CASSTRQINNYGYTF. As DNA, the CDR3 is TGTGCCAGCAGCACAAGACAGATTAATAACTATGGCTACACCTTC.

This clonotype turned up a few times. This rearrangement joins TRBV24-1 to TRBJ1-2; D is undetermined. The CDR3 has 14 residues. The V gene's germline CDR1 is KGHDR and CDR2 SFDVKD. V dropped 4 bases and J dropped 4 bases, with 12 bases sitting between them. CDR3 nucleotide sequence: TGTGCCACCAGTGACCCGGCGACCACCTATGGCTACACCTTC. This translates into CATSDPATTYGYTF.

This clonotype came up many times. The J gene is TRBJ1-2, the V gene TRBV6-2 or TRBV6-3; 8 bases are a match to TRBD1. The V segment lost 4 bases and the J segment 9 bases; nucleotides outside the gene matches: 4. This CDR3 is 12 amino acids long. Germline V gene lookup returns CDR1 MNHEY and CDR2 SVGEGT. CDR3 DNA sequence: TGTGCCAGCAGTTCCCGGACAGGGAGCTACACCTTC. Its translation: CASSSRTGSYTF.

This chain joins TRBV29-1 and TRBJ2-3; D ambiguous. The ends were cut back, 6 bases at V and 0 bases at J, with 13 bases in the middle. This CDR3 comprises 14 residues. The V gene's germline CDR1 is SQVTM and CDR2 ANQGSEA. The CDR3 coding sequence is TGCAGCGTCCGGCCTCCGTATAGCACAGATACGCAGTATTTT. This encodes CSVRPPYSTDTQYF.

CDR3 protein: CSARDPGLADSPLHF. The CDR3 nucleotides are TGCAGTGCTAGAGACCCAGGGTTGGCCGATTCACCCCTCCACTTT. The V call is TRBV20-1, the J call TRBJ1-6; a weak D match, TRBD1 (5 bases). The CDR3 sequence is 15 residues long. Germline lookup yields CDR1 DFQATT and CDR2 SNEGSKA (reference sequence). V lost 0 bases to trimming and J lost 8 bases, with 14 bases between them.

The chain carries TRBV6-5 and TRBJ2-3, with 9 bases fitting TRBD1. Germline CDR1 and CDR2: MNHEY and SVGAGI. The CDR3 runs 14 residues. The junction had 2 bases not matched to a gene; V was cut back by 2 bases and J by 5 bases. This CDR3 reads CASSYGDREDTQYF. In DNA, the CDR3 is TGTGCCAGCAGTTACGGGGACAGGGAAGATACGCAGTATTTT.

On this clonotype itself: A read error may produce the germline difference seen at one junction end. V is TRBV7-8 and J is TRBJ2-4; D is perhaps TRBD2 (5 bases). The CDR3 is made up of 17 amino acids. The V gene's germline CDR1 is SGHVS and CDR2 FQNEAQ. CDR3 sequence (DNA): TGTGCCAGCAGCTTAGCCTCGGGTAGCGTAGCCCAAAACATTCAGTACTTC. This encodes CASSLASGSVAQNIQYF.

This clonotype was found a few times. This chain links TRBV20-1 with TRBJ1-1; no reliable D call. Trimming took off 4 bases at V and 1 base at J, with 10 bases between the two ends. Germline V lookup: CDR1 DFQATT, CDR2 SNEGSKA (reference sequence). The CDR3 has 13 amino acids. CDR3 DNA sequence: TGCAGTGCTACCCAGCGGGCGAACACTGAAGCTTTCTTT. Translation: CSATQRANTEAFF.